This T cell receptor beta chain was profiled in a study of PD-1 blockade in classical Hodgkin lymphoma. Findings of the study overall: After ASCT, patients who started nivolumab under 1 year later were excluded. Reports indicated that newly diagnosed patients had lower baseline TCR diversity than healthy donors did.

Comment on this clone: What it binds is not known.

The CDR3 loop spans 14 amino acids. The V gene's germline CDR1 is SNHLY and CDR2 FYNNEI. Trimming at V came to 6 bases and at J to 6 bases, leaving 8 bases not matched to a gene. Sequenced by immunoSEQ multiplex PCR; TCRdb stores in-frame clones only, minus some. The sample has about 40,000 clones, about 79% seen once. Each patient relapsed following autologous stem cell transplantation, and prior brentuximab vedotin exposure differed. The V call is TRBV2, the J call TRBJ1-1, with 9 bases that match TRBD1. Material: peripheral blood mononuclear cells (PBMCs), obtained at baseline. This TCR was sampled from a human donor with classical Hodgkin lymphoma. This CDR3 reads CASSVDRGGAEAFF. CDR3 sequence (DNA): TGTGCCAGCAGCGTCGACAGGGGGGGGGCTGAAGCTTTCTTT.